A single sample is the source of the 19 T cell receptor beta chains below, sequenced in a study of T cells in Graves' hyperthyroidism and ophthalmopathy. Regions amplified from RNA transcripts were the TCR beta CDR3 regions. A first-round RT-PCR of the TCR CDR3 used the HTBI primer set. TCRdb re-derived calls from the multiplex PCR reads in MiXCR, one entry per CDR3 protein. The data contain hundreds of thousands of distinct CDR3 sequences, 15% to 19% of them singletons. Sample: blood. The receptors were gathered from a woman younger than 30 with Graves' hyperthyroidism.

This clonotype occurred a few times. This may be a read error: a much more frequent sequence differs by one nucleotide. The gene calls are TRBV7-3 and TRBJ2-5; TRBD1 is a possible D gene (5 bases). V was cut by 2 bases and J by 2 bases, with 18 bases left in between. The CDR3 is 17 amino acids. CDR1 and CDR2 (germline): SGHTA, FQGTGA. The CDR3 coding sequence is TGTGCCAGCAGCTTACCCCGCAGGGTGGGATCACAAGAGACCCAGTACTTC. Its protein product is CASSLPRRVGSQETQYF.

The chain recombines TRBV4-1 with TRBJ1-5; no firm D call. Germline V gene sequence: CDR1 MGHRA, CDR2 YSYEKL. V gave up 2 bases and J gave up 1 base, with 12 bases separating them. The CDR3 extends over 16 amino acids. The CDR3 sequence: CASSQSLGMSNQPQHF. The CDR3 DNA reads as TGCGCCAGCAGCCAAAGTCTTGGCATGAGCAATCAGCCCCAGCATTTT.

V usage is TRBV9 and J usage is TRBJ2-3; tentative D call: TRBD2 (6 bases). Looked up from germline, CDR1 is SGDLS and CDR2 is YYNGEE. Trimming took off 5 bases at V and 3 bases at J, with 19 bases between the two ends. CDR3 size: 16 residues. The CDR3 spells CASSSGRTPWTDTQYF. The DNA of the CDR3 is TGTGCCAGCAGTTCCGGGAGAACCCCCTGGACAGATACGCAGTATTTT.

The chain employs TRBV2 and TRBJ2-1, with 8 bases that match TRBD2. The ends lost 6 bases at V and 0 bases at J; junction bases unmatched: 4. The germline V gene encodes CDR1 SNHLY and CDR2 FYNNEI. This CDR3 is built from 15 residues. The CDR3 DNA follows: TGTGCCAGCAGAGCCGGGACTAGCTCCTACAATGAGCAGTTCTTC. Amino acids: CASRAGTSSYNEQFF.

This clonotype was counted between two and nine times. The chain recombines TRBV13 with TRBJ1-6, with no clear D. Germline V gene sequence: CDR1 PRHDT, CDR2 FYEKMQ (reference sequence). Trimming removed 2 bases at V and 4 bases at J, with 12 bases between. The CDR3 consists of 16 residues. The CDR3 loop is CASSLRPAVYNSPLHF. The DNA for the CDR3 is TGTGCCAGCAGCTTACGGCCAGCCGTATATAATTCACCCCTCCACTTT. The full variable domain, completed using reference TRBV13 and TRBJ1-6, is AAGVIQSPRHLIKEKRETATLKCYPIPRHDTVYWYQQGPGQDPQFLISFYEKMQSDKGSIPDRFSAQQFSDYHSELNMSSLELGDSALYFCASSLRPAVYNSPLHFGNGTRLTVT.

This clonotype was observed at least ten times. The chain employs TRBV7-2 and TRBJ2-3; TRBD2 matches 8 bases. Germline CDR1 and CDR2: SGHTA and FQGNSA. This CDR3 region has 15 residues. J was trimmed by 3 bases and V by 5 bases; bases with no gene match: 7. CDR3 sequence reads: CASSSSGVATDTQYF. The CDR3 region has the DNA TGTGCCAGCAGCAGTAGCGGGGTAGCGACAGATACGCAGTATTTT.

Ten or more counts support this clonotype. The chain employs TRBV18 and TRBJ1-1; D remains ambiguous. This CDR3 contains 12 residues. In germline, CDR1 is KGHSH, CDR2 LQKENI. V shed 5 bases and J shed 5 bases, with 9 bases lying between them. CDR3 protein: CASSGVGTEAFF. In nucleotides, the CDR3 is TGTGCCAGCTCAGGGGTTGGAACTGAAGCTTTCTTT.

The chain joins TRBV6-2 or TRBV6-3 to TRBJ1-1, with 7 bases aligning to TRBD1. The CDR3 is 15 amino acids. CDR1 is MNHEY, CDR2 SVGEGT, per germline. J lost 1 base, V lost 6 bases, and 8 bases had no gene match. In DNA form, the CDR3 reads TGTGCCAGCAGGGTAGGGACAGAAAGGAACACTGAAGCTTTCTTT. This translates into CASRVGTERNTEAFF.

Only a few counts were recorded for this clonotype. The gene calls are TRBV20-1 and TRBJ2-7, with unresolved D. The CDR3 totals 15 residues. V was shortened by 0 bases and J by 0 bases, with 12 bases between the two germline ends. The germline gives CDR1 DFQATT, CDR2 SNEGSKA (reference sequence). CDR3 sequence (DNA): TGCAGTGCTAGAGATCGAAGGCGGAGCTCCTACGAGCAGTACTTC. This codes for CSARDRRRSSYEQYF.

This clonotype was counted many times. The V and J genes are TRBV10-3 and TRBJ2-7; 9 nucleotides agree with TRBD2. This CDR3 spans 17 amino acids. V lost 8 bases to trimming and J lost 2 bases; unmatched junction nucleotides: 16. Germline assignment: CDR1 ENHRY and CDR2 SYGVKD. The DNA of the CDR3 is TGTGCCATCTCCATAGAGCAGGGACTAGCTGCAACCTACGAGCAGTACTTC. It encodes CAISIEQGLAATYEQYF.

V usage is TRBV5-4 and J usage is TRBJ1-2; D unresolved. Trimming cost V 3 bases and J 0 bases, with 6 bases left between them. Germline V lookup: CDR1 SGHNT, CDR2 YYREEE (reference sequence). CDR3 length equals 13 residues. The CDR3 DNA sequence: TGTGCCAGCAGCTCCCGGTCTAACTATGGCTACACCTTC. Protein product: CASSSRSNYGYTF.

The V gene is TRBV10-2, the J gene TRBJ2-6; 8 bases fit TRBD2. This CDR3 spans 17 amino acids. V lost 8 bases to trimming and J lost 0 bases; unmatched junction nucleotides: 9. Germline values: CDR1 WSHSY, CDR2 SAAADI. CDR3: CASQRGGPGSGANVLTF. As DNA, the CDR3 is TGCGCCAGCCAACGGGGGGGCCCAGGCTCTGGGGCCAACGTCCTGACTTTC.

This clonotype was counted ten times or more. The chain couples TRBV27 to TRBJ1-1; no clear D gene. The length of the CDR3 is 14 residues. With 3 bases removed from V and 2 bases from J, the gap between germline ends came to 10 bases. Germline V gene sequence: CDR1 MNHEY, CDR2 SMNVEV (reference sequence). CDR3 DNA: TGTGCCAGCAGTTTTGCAGGAGGAAACACTGAAGCTTTCTTT. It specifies CASSFAGGNTEAFF.

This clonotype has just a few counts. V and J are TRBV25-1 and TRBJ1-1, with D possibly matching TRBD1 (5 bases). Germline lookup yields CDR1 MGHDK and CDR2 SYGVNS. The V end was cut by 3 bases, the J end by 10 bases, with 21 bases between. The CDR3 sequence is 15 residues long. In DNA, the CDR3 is TGTGCCAGCAGTGAGGACCCGGGGCCTTTCGTGGGAGCTTTCTTT. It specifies CASSEDPGPFVGAFF.

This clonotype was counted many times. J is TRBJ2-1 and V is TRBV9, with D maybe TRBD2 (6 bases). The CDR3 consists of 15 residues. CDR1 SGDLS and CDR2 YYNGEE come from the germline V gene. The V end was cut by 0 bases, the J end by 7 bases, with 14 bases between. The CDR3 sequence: CASSVAPGLQNEQFF. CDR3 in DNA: TGTGCCAGCAGCGTAGCTCCAGGACTACAGAATGAGCAGTTCTTC.

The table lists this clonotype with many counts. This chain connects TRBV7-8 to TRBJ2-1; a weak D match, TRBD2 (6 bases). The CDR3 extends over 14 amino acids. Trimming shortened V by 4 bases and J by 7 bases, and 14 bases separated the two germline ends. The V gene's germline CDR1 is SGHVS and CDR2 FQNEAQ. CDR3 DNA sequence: TGTGCCAGCAGCTCAACGGGAGCTAGGAATGAGCAGTTCTTC. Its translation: CASSSTGARNEQFF.

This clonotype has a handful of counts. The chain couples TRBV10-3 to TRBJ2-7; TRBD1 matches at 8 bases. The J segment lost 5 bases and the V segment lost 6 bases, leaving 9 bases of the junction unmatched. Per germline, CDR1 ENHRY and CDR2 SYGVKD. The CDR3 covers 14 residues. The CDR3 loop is CAISRQGLINEQYF. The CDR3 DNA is TGTGCCATCAGCAGACAGGGGTTGATCAACGAGCAGTACTTC.

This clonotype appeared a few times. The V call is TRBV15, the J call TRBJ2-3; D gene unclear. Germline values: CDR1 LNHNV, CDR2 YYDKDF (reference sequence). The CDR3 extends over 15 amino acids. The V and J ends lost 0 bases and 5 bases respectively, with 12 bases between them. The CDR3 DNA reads TGTGCCACCAGCAGAGATCTGGATGAGAGAGATACGCAGTATTTT. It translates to CATSRDLDERDTQYF.

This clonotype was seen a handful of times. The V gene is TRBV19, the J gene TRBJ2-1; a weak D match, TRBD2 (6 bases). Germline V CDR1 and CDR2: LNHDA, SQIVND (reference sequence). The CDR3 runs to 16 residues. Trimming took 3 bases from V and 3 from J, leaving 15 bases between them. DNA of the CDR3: TGTGCCAGTAGTATGGTTGGGAGGCGGTTCTACAATGAGCAGTTCTTC. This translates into CASSMVGRRFYNEQFF.